The 25 T cell receptor beta chains below come from one sample, sequenced in a study of human T cells and chemical hapten exposure. From the RACE reads, TCRdb called clonotypes with MiXCR, one entry per CDR3 protein. The sample lists 85,000 to 100,000 distinct CDR3 sequences, over 10% seen once, with approximately 2% in the top ten. Time point described: patch test 1, 2 weeks after DPC sensitization. Documented treatment: therapeutic diphenylcyclopropenone sensitization with weekly scalp DPC. The material was whole blood, obtained in connection with sensitization to the hapten diphenylcyclopropenone (DPC). These receptor sequences come from a woman aged 40 to 49 with alopecia areata. Some clones in this sample may be carry-over from other donors' samples.

This clonotype was counted ten times or more. The chain combines TRBV6-2 or TRBV6-3 with TRBJ2-7; D remains unclear. V lost 1 base to trimming and J lost 3 bases, with 7 bases between them. This CDR3 has 13 residues. Germline V lookup: CDR1 MNHEY, CDR2 SVGEGT. Here the CDR3 DNA reads TGTGCCAGCAGTTACTGGAAGAACTACGAGCAGTACTTC. Protein product: CASSYWKNYEQYF.

This clonotype was seen more than once but under ten times. The CDR3 reads CASSLILNQPQHF. The CDR3 nucleotides read TGTGCCAGCAGCTTAATCCTAAATCAGCCCCAGCATTTT. The chain uses TRBV7-8 and TRBJ1-5; D gene ambiguous. This CDR3 is 13 amino acids long. Germline V gives CDR1 SGHVS, CDR2 FQNEAQ. Trimming shortened V by 2 bases and J by 4 bases, and 6 bases separated the two germline ends.

The J gene is TRBJ1-1, the V gene TRBV5-1; D gene uncertain. Germline V gene sequence: CDR1 SGHRS, CDR2 YFSETQ. The CDR3 covers 12 residues. Deletions cut 4 bases from V and 11 bases from J, with 15 bases between. CDR3 sequence: CASSRGGDPAFF. The CDR3, as DNA: TGCGCCAGCAGCCGGGGTGGCGATCCCGCTTTCTTT.

The genes are TRBV6-1 and TRBJ1-5; D ambiguous. This CDR3 region has 15 residues. The germline V gene encodes CDR1 MNHNS and CDR2 SASEGT. Between the trimmed V and J ends, which lost 2 bases and 6 bases, there was a span of 14 bases. Written as DNA, the CDR3 is TGTGCCAGCAGTGAAACCCAAGCCCGGGGTCAGCCCCAGCATTTT. Translation: CASSETQARGQPQHF.

In its sample, this clonotype was seen many times. The chain uses TRBV30 and TRBJ1-2, with 7 bases identical to TRBD1. The CDR3 runs to 14 residues. V lost 5 bases, J lost 4 bases, and 10 bases stayed unmatched. The germline V gene has CDR1 GTSNPN and CDR2 SVGIG (reference sequence). The CDR3 reads CAWGLNDRVYGYTF. The CDR3 region has the DNA TGTGCCTGGGGTTTGAACGACAGGGTCTATGGCTACACCTTC.

This chain joins TRBV28 and TRBJ1-5; D call uncertain. V was clipped by 4 bases and J by 1 base, with 14 bases between them. Germline-derived CDR1 and CDR2 are MDHEN and SYDVKM. This CDR3 has 16 residues. CDR3 nucleotide sequence: TGTGCCAGCAGTTACGCCCAGAGACTCAGCAATCAGCCCCAGCATTTT. This codes for CASSYAQRLSNQPQHF.

This clonotype has at least ten counts. The chain has TRBV20-1 and TRBJ2-3; TRBD1 aligns across 7 bases. CDR3 length equals 13 residues. Per the germline V gene, CDR1 is DFQATT and CDR2 is SNEGSKA (reference sequence). The trim removed 4 bases at V and 2 bases at J, leaving 3 bases unmatched. As DNA, the CDR3 is TGCAGTGCTAACAGGGGAAACACAGATACGCAGTATTTT. This sequence encodes CSANRGNTDTQYF.

A few counts support this clonotype. The chain joins TRBV7-9 to TRBJ1-2; tentatively, D is TRBD1 (5 bases). V was clipped by 6 bases and J by 5 bases, with 19 bases between them. The CDR3 length is 15 residues. Per germline, CDR1 SEHNR and CDR2 FQNEAQ (reference sequence). In DNA, the CDR3 is TGTGCCAGCAGTCTCCTAACAGGATCGCCTTATGGCTACACCTTC. It yields the protein CASSLLTGSPYGYTF.

This clonotype turned up a few times. This chain links TRBV20-1 with TRBJ1-1, with no clear D. CDR1 and CDR2 from the germline V gene are DFQATT and SNEGSKA (reference sequence). CDR3 length: 14 residues. V lost 1 base and J lost 1, with 10 bases in between. The CDR3 protein is CSARGPWGNTEAFF. In DNA form, the CDR3 reads TGCAGTGCTAGAGGGCCCTGGGGGAACACTGAAGCTTTCTTT.

This clonotype showed up just a few times. The chain carries TRBV30 and TRBJ1-1, with D tentatively TRBD1 (5 bases). Germline CDR1 GTSNPN, CDR2 SVGIG (reference sequence). Trimming stripped 0 bases from V and 0 bases from J, with 11 bases between. The CDR3 totals 15 residues. The CDR3 bases are TGTGCCTGGAGTGTACGGGCAGGGATGAACACTGAAGCTTTCTTT. The encoded protein is CAWSVRAGMNTEAFF.

This chain links TRBV28 with TRBJ1-2; D perhaps matches TRBD1 (5 bases). CDR1 MDHEN and CDR2 SYDVKM come from the germline V gene. The CDR3 has 14 residues. Trimming removed 7 bases from V and 3 bases from J, with 15 bases in between. CDR3 residues: CASIAGRKYYGYTF. The CDR3 DNA reads TGTGCCAGCATTGCAGGGCGGAAATACTATGGCTACACCTTC.

This clonotype was counted ten times or more. The CDR3 protein is CASSPVGALAGANVLTF. The CDR3 DNA sequence: TGTGCCAGCTCACCGGTGGGGGCTCTCGCTGGGGCCAACGTCCTGACTTTC. J is TRBJ2-6 and V is TRBV18; possibly TRBD1 for D (6 bases). Germline lookup yields CDR1 KGHSH and CDR2 LQKENI. V lost 3 bases to trimming and J lost 2 bases, with 14 bases between them. This CDR3 spans 17 amino acids. The full variable domain, its missing parts supplied by reference TRBV18 and TRBJ2-6, is NAGVMQNPRHLVRRRGQEARLRCSPMKGHSHVYWYRQLPEEGLKFMVYLQKENIIDESGMPKERFSAEFPKEGPSILRIQQVVRGDSAAYFCASSPVGALAGANVLTFGAGSRLTVL.

There are a few counts of this clonotype. This chain connects TRBV7-2 to TRBJ1-4; TRBD1 matches 9 bases. The junction had 8 bases not matched to a gene; V was cut back by 4 bases and J by 8 bases. CDR3 length: 15 amino acids. In germline, CDR1 is SGHTA, CDR2 FQGNSA. CDR3 nucleotides: TGTGCCAGCAGCTCATCACAGGGGGCTGGAGAAAAACTGTTTTTT. It yields the protein CASSSSQGAGEKLFF. The entire variable domain, with the rest obtained from reference TRBV7-2 and TRBJ1-4, is as follows: GAGVSQSPSNKVTEKGKDVELRCDPISGHTALYWYRQSLGQGLEFLIYFQGNSAPDKSGLPSDRFSAERTGGSVSTLTIQRTQQEDSAVYLCASSSSQGAGEKLFFGSGTQLSVL.

Judged by abundance, this clonotype is medium-sized. This rearrangement joins TRBV6-6 to TRBJ1-1, with 7 positions matching TRBD1. The CDR3 loop spans 17 amino acids. Germline loops: CDR1 MNHNY, CDR2 SVGAGI (reference sequence). Unmatched junction bases numbered 16, after V lost 6 bases and J lost 3 bases. The CDR3 reads CASRGLFTGVPDTEAFF. CDR3 coding DNA: TGTGCCAGCAGGGGACTCTTTACAGGGGTCCCTGACACTGAAGCTTTCTTT.

This clonotype has more than one count but fewer than ten. V usage is TRBV21-1 and J usage is TRBJ2-1; TRBD2 is taken as the D call from the table, unchecked against the DNA. TRBV21-1 is tagged as a pseudogene. The CDR3 covers 15 residues. DNA for the CDR3: TGTGCCAGCCACTTTGAGCGGGAGGCCGGGAATGAGCAGTTCTTC. This translates into CASHFEREAGNEQFF.

This clonotype was found a few times. The genes are TRBV7-2 and TRBJ2-7, with unresolved D. The V gene lost 6 bases and the J gene lost 2 bases, with 11 bases spanning the gap. The CDR3 runs 13 residues. Germline V gene data show CDR1 as SGHTA and CDR2 as FQGNSA. CDR3 protein: CASRSRLAYEQYF. The CDR3 DNA sequence: TGTGCCAGCAGATCCCGCCTTGCCTACGAGCAGTACTTC.

This clonotype was detected a few times. The chain is built from TRBV12-3 or TRBV12-4 and TRBJ1-2; no reliable D call. The CDR3 has 15 amino acids. Trimming pared 7 bases from V and 0 bases from J, leaving 15 bases between. The CDR3 is CASTMNGEANYGYTF. CDR3 DNA: TGTGCCAGCACCATGAACGGGGAAGCTAACTATGGCTACACCTTC.

Here the CDR3 DNA reads TGTGCCAGCAGTTGGGGGACAGGGACTTTCATTCCCCACGAGCAGTACTTC. It encodes CASSWGTGTFIPHEQYF. This chain uses TRBV6-6 with TRBJ2-7; 9 bases match TRBD1. The J segment lost 5 bases and the V segment lost 4 bases, leaving 15 bases of the junction unmatched. The CDR3 runs 17 residues. Germline CDR1 reads MNHNY; CDR2 reads SVGAGI (reference sequence).

This clonotype was observed a handful of times. V and J are TRBV2 and TRBJ2-3; D not resolved. CDR3 length: 14 amino acids. V shed 4 bases and J shed 3 bases, with 11 bases lying between them. Germline CDR1 is SNHLY and CDR2 is FYNNEI. CDR3 in DNA: TGTGCCAGCAGTGCGAGCTGGGGAACAGATACGCAGTATTTT. Amino acid sequence: CASSASWGTDTQYF.

To note about this clonotype: This may come from a read error, since a much larger clone is one base off. J is TRBJ2-3 and V is TRBV20-1; 13 bases fit TRBD2. The CDR3 covers 14 residues. Germline V CDR1 and CDR2: DFQATT, SNEGSKA (reference sequence). CDR3 loop: CSAGLAGVEDTQNF. In DNA, the CDR3 is TGCAGTGCTGGACTAGCGGGAGTGGAAGATACGCAGAATTTT.

The table lists this clonotype with many counts. This rearrangement joins TRBV7-9 to TRBJ2-5; possible D gene TRBD2, 6 bases. CDR1 and CDR2 from the germline V gene are SEHNR and FQNEAQ (reference sequence). Trimming pared 0 bases from V and 8 bases from J, leaving 16 bases between. This CDR3 has 15 residues. In nucleotides, the CDR3 is TGTGCCAGCAGCTTAGCGGGCGCGGGGCGGAGTACCCAGTACTTC. It encodes CASSLAGAGRSTQYF.

This clonotype was found a few times. The chain links TRBV7-2 to TRBJ2-2; D might be TRBD2 (5 bases). The V end was cut by 5 bases, the J end by 0 bases, with 16 bases between. The CDR3 is made up of 17 amino acids. Germline CDR1 and CDR2: SGHTA and FQGNSA. The CDR3 nucleotides are TGTGCCAGCAGCGGGCGGACTGAGATCGCGAACACCGGGGAGCTGTTTTTT. It specifies CASSGRTEIANTGELFF. The complete variable domain, with remaining parts taken from reference TRBV7-2 and TRBJ2-2, reads GAGVSQSPSNKVTEKGKDVELRCDPISGHTALYWYRQSLGQGLEFLIYFQGNSAPDKSGLPSDRFSAERTGGSVSTLTIQRTQQEDSAVYLCASSGRTEIANTGELFFGEGSRLTVL.

This clonotype was seen at least ten times. The chain joins TRBV27 to TRBJ1-2, with TRBD1 matching 9 bases. The V gene end was trimmed by 3 bases and the J gene end by 7 bases; junction bases not matched to a gene: 6. Germline loops: CDR1 MNHEY, CDR2 SMNVEV (reference sequence). CDR3 length: 14 residues. The DNA for the CDR3 is TGTGCCAGCAGTTTTCGGGACAGGGCTCCTGGCTACACCTTC. Translated: CASSFRDRAPGYTF.

Ten or more counts support this clonotype. The chain joins TRBV4-1 to TRBJ2-7; D may be TRBD1 or TRBD2 (5 bases each). Trimming removed 4 bases at V and 3 bases at J, with 13 bases between. The germline gives CDR1 MGHRA, CDR2 YSYEKL. The CDR3 totals 14 residues. The CDR3 bases are TGCGCCAGCAGCCTAGGGGACGGTGACTACGAGCAGTACTTC. Its translation is CASSLGDGDYEQYF.

This clonotype was observed at least ten times. This chain uses TRBV4-1 with TRBJ1-5; maybe TRBD1 (6 bases). The CDR3 loop spans 14 amino acids. CDR1 and CDR2 (germline): MGHRA, YSYEKL. Trimming took off 4 bases at V and 2 bases at J, with 9 bases between the two ends. DNA of the CDR3: TGCGCCAGCAGCCCGGGACAACGCAATCAGCCCCAGCATTTT. Protein product: CASSPGQRNQPQHF.